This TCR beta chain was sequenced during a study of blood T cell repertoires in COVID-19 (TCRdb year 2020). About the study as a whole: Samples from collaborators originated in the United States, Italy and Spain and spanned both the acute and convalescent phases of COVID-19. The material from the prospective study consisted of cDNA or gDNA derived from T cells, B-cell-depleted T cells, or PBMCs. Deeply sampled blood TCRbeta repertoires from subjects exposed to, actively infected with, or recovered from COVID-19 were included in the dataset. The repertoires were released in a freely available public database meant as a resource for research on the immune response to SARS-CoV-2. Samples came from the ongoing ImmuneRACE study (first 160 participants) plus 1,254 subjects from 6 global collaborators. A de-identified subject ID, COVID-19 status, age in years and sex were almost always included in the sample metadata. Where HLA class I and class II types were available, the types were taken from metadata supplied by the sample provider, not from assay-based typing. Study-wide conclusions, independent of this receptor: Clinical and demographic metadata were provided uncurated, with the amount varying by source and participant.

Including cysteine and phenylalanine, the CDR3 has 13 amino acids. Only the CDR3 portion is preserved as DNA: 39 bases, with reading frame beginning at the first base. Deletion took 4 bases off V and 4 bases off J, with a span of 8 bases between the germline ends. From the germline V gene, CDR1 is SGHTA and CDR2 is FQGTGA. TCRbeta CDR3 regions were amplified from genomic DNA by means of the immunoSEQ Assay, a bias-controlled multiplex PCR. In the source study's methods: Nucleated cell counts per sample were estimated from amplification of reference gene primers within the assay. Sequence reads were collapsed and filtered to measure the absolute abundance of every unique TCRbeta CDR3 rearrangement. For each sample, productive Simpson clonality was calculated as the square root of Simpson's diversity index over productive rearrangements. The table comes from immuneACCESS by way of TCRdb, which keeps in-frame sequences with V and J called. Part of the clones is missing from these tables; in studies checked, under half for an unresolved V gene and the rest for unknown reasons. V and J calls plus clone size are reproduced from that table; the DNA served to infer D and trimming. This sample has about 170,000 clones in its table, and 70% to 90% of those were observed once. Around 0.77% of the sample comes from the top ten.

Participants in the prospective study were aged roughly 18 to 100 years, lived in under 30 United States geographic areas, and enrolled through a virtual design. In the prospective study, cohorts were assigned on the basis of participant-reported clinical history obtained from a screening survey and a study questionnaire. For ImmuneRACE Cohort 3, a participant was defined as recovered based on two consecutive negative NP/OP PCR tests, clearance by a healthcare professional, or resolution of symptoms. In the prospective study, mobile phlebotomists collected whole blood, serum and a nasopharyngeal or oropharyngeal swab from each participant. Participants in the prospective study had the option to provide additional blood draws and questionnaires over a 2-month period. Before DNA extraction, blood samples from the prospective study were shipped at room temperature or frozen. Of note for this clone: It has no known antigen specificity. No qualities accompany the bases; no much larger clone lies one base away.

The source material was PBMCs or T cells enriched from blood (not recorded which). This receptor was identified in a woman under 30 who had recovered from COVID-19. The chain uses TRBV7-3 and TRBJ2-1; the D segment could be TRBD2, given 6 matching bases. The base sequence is TGTGCCAGCAGCTGGGGACTTTACAATGAGCAGTTCTTC. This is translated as CASSWGLYNEQFF.